Included here is one T cell receptor beta chain sequence, with context. Its antigen is not identified. TCR beta CDR3 sequences were amplified from RNA transcripts. During a first-round RT-PCR of the TCR CDR3, the HTBI primer set was used. MiXCR, applied by TCRdb to the multiplex PCR reads, yields one record per CDR3 protein. Among under 350,000 distinct CDR3 sequences listed, 17% were seen once. The sample belongs to a study of T cells in Graves' hyperthyroidism and ophthalmopathy. Study summary: Staff took peripheral blood when the initial diagnosis was made, before any treatment began.

V shed 5 bases and J 7 bases; nucleotides not matched to a gene: 7. The germline V gene encodes CDR1 MDHEN and CDR2 SYDVKM. This CDR3 is 13 amino acids long. Study-level results: Most clonotypes expanded in the thyroid (above 0.001) were also present in blood. Before onset, ophthalmopathy was predicted by the model a median roughly 6.8 months earlier.

Exclusions: uncontrolled infection, other autoimmune disease, pregnancy, lactation. This TCR was sampled from a woman aged 55-75 years with Graves' ophthalmopathy. The chain recombines TRBV28 with TRBJ1-2; TRBD1 aligns across 7 bases. The source material was blood. The CDR3 spells CASSHDRVSGYTF. In nucleotides, the CDR3 is TGTGCCAGCAGTCACGACAGGGTCTCTGGCTACACCTTC.